This TCR beta chain originates from a study of blood T cell repertoires in COVID-19. Repertoires were generated with immunoSEQ multiplex PCR, while TCRdb's copy carries only in-frame clones and drops some. The table has roughly 200,000 clones, about 88% seen once. This clone was found a few times. V lost 6 bases, J lost 9 bases, and 9 bases lay in between. This CDR3 comprises 12 residues. Sequenced material: PBMCs or T cells enriched from blood (not recorded which). The receptor comes from a woman in her forties in a cohort exposed to, infected with or recovered from COVID-19 (not recorded which). The chain couples TRBV12-3 or TRBV12-4 to TRBJ1-6, with D maybe TRBD1 (6 bases). The CDR3 region is CASRRGGSPLHF. CDR3 in DNA: TGTGCCAGCAGGAGGGGGGGTTCACCCCTCCACTTT.